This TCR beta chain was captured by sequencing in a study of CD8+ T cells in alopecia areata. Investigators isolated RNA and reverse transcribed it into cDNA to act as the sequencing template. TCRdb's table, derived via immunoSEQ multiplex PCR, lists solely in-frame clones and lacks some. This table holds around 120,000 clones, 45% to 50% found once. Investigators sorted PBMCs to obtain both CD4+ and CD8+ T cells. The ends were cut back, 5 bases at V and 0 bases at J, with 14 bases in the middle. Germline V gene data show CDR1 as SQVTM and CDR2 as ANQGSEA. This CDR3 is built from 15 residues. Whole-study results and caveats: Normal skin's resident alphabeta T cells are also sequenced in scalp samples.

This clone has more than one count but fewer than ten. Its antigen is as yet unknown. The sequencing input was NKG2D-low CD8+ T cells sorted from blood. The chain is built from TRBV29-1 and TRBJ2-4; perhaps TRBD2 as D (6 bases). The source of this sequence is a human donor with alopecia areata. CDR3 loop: CSVIGGRGAKNIQYF. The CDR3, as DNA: TGCAGCGTTATCGGCGGGCGGGGAGCCAAAAACATTCAGTACTTC. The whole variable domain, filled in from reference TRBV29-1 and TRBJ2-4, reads SAVISQKPSRDICQRGTSLTIQCQVDSQVTMMFWYRQQPGQSLTLIATANQGSEATYESGFVIDKFPISRPNLTFSTLTVSNMSPEDSSIYLCSVIGGRGAKNIQYFGAGTRLSVL.